This TCR beta chain was sequenced for a study of blood T cell repertoires in COVID-19. The CDR3 sequence is 13 residues long. Germline assignment: CDR1 SQVTM and CDR2 ANQGSEA. J was trimmed by 8 bases and V by 4 bases; bases with no gene match: 6. This table comes from immunoSEQ multiplex PCR, and its TCRdb copy is limited to in-frame clones, with some not included. The table includes roughly 220,000 clones, approximately 80% detected once. The sample consisted of peripheral blood. The clonotype was recovered from a young man with active or convalescent COVID-19. This sequence joins TRBV29-1 and TRBJ2-3; 10 bases map to TRBD2. CDR3 in amino acids: CSVGGSGGATQYF. The DNA for the CDR3 is TGCAGCGTTGGGGGCAGCGGGGGGGCTACGCAGTATTTT.